Listed below are T cell receptor beta chains from one sample, sequenced in a study of neurological immune-mediated disorders. TCRdb re-derived calls from the 5' RACE reads in MiXCR, one entry per CDR3 protein. The table records some 60,000 distinct CDR3 sequences, around 9.7% of them present only once. Sequences were obtained from PBMCs. These TCRs come from a young man in good health. CDR3s include the opening cysteine and the closing phenylalanine or tryptophan. Each record gives: clone size, V gene, J gene, CDR3 protein. Expanded clones get a size class; other rows say once, few or many, or leave the size out.

clone size: NA; V gene: TRBV28; J gene: TRBJ2-7; CDR3 protein: CASNLDPSGSTYEQYF
clone size: many; V gene: TRBV20-1; J gene: TRBJ2-7; CDR3 protein: CSARSGTRIEQYF
clone size: few; V gene: TRBV4-2; J gene: TRBJ2-3; CDR3 protein: CASSQDRASGTDTQYF
clone size: many; V gene: TRBV6-2/TRBV6-3; J gene: TRBJ2-1; CDR3 protein: CASSYSLATNEQFF
clone size: many; V gene: TRBV5-1; J gene: TRBJ2-2; CDR3 protein: CASVGLADTGELFF
clone size: many; V gene: TRBV29-1; J gene: TRBJ2-7; CDR3 protein: CSVETGQSYEQYF
clone size: many; V gene: TRBV28; J gene: TRBJ2-5; CDR3 protein: CASSLNRETQYF
clone size: many; V gene: TRBV20-1; J gene: TRBJ2-2; CDR3 protein: CSAAENANTGELFF
clone size: few; V gene: TRBV28; J gene: TRBJ2-4; CDR3 protein: CASSTGQGNAVQYF
clone size: many; V gene: TRBV5-6; J gene: TRBJ2-7; CDR3 protein: CASSRLGGMDREISYEQYF
clone size: many; V gene: TRBV3-1; J gene: TRBJ2-7; CDR3 protein: CASSRARQGAYEQYF
clone size: many; V gene: TRBV7-3; J gene: TRBJ2-1; CDR3 protein: CASSLVQDGYNEQFF
clone size: many; V gene: TRBV7-3; J gene: TRBJ2-1; CDR3 protein: CASSLLGSNEQFF
clone size: many; V gene: TRBV7-9; J gene: TRBJ1-2; CDR3 protein: CASSPISVGYTF
clone size: many; V gene: TRBV6-5; J gene: TRBJ2-5; CDR3 protein: CASRKTVLATQYF
clone size: NA; V gene: TRBV12-3/TRBV12-4; J gene: TRBJ2-2; CDR3 protein: CASSFRAASGRAGELFF
clone size: once; V gene: TRBV28; J gene: TRBJ1-1; CDR3 protein: CASSSLDTEAFF
clone size: many; V gene: TRBV20-1; J gene: TRBJ1-1; CDR3 protein: CSARGVMNTEAFF
clone size: few; V gene: TRBV6-2/TRBV6-3; J gene: TRBJ1-1; CDR3 protein: CATPRTYPGTENTEAFF
clone size: many; V gene: TRBV12-3/TRBV12-4; J gene: TRBJ2-1; CDR3 protein: CASLLYADNEQFF
clone size: many; V gene: TRBV27; J gene: TRBJ2-7; CDR3 protein: CASSDHGAREQYF
clone size: many; V gene: TRBV5-1; J gene: TRBJ2-2; CDR3 protein: CASSPTTSSLTGELFF
clone size: many; V gene: TRBV5-1; J gene: TRBJ2-7; CDR3 protein: CASSQSGQGLGEQYF
clone size: many; V gene: TRBV6-6; J gene: TRBJ2-1; CDR3 protein: CASSLGLAGGLYEQFF
clone size: few; V gene: TRBV6-1; J gene: TRBJ2-7; CDR3 protein: CASSNRDRSFEQYF
clone size: many; V gene: TRBV3-1; J gene: TRBJ2-7; CDR3 protein: CASRQGLAGGPYEQYF
clone size: once; V gene: TRBV7-8; J gene: TRBJ1-1; CDR3 protein: CASNLGPGNTEAFF
clone size: many; V gene: TRBV12-3/TRBV12-4; J gene: TRBJ1-1; CDR3 protein: CASGKTSGKSRAFF
clone size: many; V gene: TRBV15; J gene: TRBJ2-7; CDR3 protein: CATSRPYTGIHEQYF
clone size: many; V gene: TRBV20-1; J gene: TRBJ2-4; CDR3 protein: CSAQDPVGKNIQYF
clone size: many; V gene: TRBV10-3; J gene: TRBJ1-3; CDR3 protein: CAISSDTSGNTIYF
clone size: many; V gene: TRBV7-2; J gene: TRBJ2-3; CDR3 protein: CASSPSGRVYTQYF
clone size: many; V gene: TRBV7-2; J gene: TRBJ2-2; CDR3 protein: CASSLTPGLAGTGELFF
clone size: many; V gene: TRBV7-2; J gene: TRBJ1-5; CDR3 protein: CASSLGGQGRGGPQHF
clone size: few; V gene: TRBV11-2; J gene: TRBJ1-3; CDR3 protein: CASSLVQGLRSGNTIYF
clone size: NA; V gene: TRBV7-9; J gene: TRBJ2-7; CDR3 protein: CASSLDTGRTYEQYF
clone size: many; V gene: TRBV4-1; J gene: TRBJ2-7; CDR3 protein: CASSPWTSGSYEQYF
clone size: many; V gene: TRBV29-1; J gene: TRBJ2-2; CDR3 protein: CSVRAGGPNTGELFF
clone size: many; V gene: TRBV7-2; J gene: TRBJ2-7; CDR3 protein: CASSTGTGAVEQYF
clone size: many; V gene: TRBV27; J gene: TRBJ1-5; CDR3 protein: CASSPRSGMSNQPQHF
clone size: many; V gene: TRBV20-1; J gene: TRBJ2-1; CDR3 protein: CSAASSYNEQFF
clone size: many; V gene: TRBV7-2; J gene: TRBJ2-4; CDR3 protein: CASSARAGASTKNIQYF
clone size: many; V gene: TRBV20-1; J gene: TRBJ2-1; CDR3 protein: CSASRLAGGGEQFF
clone size: NA; V gene: TRBV9; J gene: TRBJ1-4; CDR3 protein: CASSDAGQGDEKLFF
clone size: many; V gene: TRBV20-1; J gene: TRBJ2-1; CDR3 protein: CSARQLAGGIGNEQFF
clone size: NA; V gene: TRBV7-2; J gene: TRBJ2-3; CDR3 protein: CASSPGTSGSDTQYF
clone size: many; V gene: TRBV14; J gene: TRBJ1-5; CDR3 protein: CASSPHGTGDHQPQHF
clone size: many; V gene: TRBV5-1; J gene: TRBJ2-3; CDR3 protein: CASSGGTSGYTDTQYF
clone size: many; V gene: TRBV7-2; J gene: TRBJ2-7; CDR3 protein: CASSRPGTGRASYEQYF
clone size: many; V gene: TRBV4-2; J gene: TRBJ1-1; CDR3 protein: CASSQERTALNTEAFF
clone size: many; V gene: TRBV20-1; J gene: TRBJ1-2; CDR3 protein: CSARQGAGYGYTF
clone size: many; V gene: TRBV5-1; J gene: TRBJ2-5; CDR3 protein: CASSLQQHQETQYF
clone size: many; V gene: TRBV18; J gene: TRBJ2-1; CDR3 protein: CASSPPTSGINNEQFF
clone size: many; V gene: TRBV12-3/TRBV12-4; J gene: TRBJ2-5; CDR3 protein: CASSLAGDQETQYF
clone size: many; V gene: TRBV27; J gene: TRBJ2-3; CDR3 protein: CASSTGTSGPQAQYF
clone size: NA; V gene: TRBV5-1; J gene: TRBJ2-5; CDR3 protein: CASSLEGQGGRETQYF
clone size: many; V gene: TRBV9; J gene: TRBJ2-7; CDR3 protein: CASSVGASGYEQYF
clone size: many; V gene: TRBV7-3; J gene: TRBJ2-7; CDR3 protein: CASSAGADSYEQYF
clone size: NA; V gene: TRBV11-2; J gene: TRBJ2-5; CDR3 protein: CASSLGGTPETQYF